The next 8 T cell receptor beta chains were all read from a single sample in a study of T-cell reconstitution after alpha-beta-depleted transplantation in children. Molecular barcoding with unique molecular identifiers was used for the TCRbeta library. TCRdb passed the PCR reads through MiXCR, listing each CDR3 protein once. The sample shows roughly 610,000 distinct CDR3 sequences, about 10% of them seen only once. The source was PBMCs from the stem cell graft donor, collected from the stem cell graft. These receptor sequences come from a human donor who donated a stem cell graft to a child with acute myeloid leukemia.

This clonotype showed up just a few times. The genes are TRBV2 and TRBJ2-7; D might be TRBD1 or TRBD2, each matching 5 bases. Per the germline V gene, CDR1 is SNHLY and CDR2 is FYNNEI. This CDR3 has 14 residues. The V gene lost 7 bases and the J gene lost 5 bases, with 18 bases spanning the gap. CDR3 residues: CASTTPRVGNEQYF. For the CDR3, the DNA is TGTGCCAGCACCACGCCCAGGGTCGGGAACGAGCAGTACTTC.

The chain combines TRBV5-1 with TRBJ2-1; D is possibly TRBD1 (6 bases). V lost 0 bases to trimming and J lost 6 bases, with 13 bases between them. Germline V gives CDR1 SGHRS, CDR2 YFSETQ. This CDR3 spans 15 amino acids. The CDR3 spells CASSLGTDPSNEQFF. CDR3 nucleotides: TGCGCCAGCAGCTTGGGGACAGACCCGAGCAATGAGCAGTTCTTC.

This clonotype was seen a few times. The chain carries TRBV28 and TRBJ2-2, with TRBD1 identical over 7 bases. The junction had 10 bases not matched to a gene; V was cut back by 8 bases and J by 7 bases. The V gene's germline CDR1 is MDHEN and CDR2 SYDVKM. The length of the CDR3 is 14 residues. The CDR3 loop is CASRGGALGGELFF. DNA for the CDR3: TGTGCCAGCCGAGGGGGCGCATTAGGCGGGGAGCTGTTTTTT.

This chain connects TRBV6-2 or TRBV6-3 to TRBJ2-6; D is undetermined. The CDR3 is made up of 16 amino acids. V lost 0 bases and J lost 0, with 6 bases in between. In germline, CDR1 is MNHEY, CDR2 SVGEGT. CDR3 loop: CASSYSAGSGANVLTF. The DNA for the CDR3 is TGTGCCAGCAGTTACTCAGCAGGCTCTGGGGCCAACGTCCTGACTTTC.

The chain has TRBV28 and TRBJ1-5; D is ambiguous. The germline V gene encodes CDR1 MDHEN and CDR2 SYDVKM. The CDR3 is 16 residues long. V gave up 3 bases and J gave up 1 base, with 13 bases separating them. The CDR3 region has the DNA TGTGCCAGCAGTTTCCCTCTCGGGATCAGCAATCAGCCCCAGCATTTT. It translates to CASSFPLGISNQPQHF.

J is TRBJ1-1 and V is TRBV9; 7 positions match TRBD1. This CDR3 has 15 amino acids. V lost 3 bases to trimming and J lost 10 bases; unmatched junction nucleotides: 15. The germline V gene has CDR1 SGDLS and CDR2 YYNGEE. DNA for the CDR3: TGTGCCAGCAGCGAGAGACAGGGTGGTAATGGAGGAGCTTTCTTT. It translates to CASSERQGGNGGAFF.

This clonotype has just a few counts. The chain joins TRBV20-1 to TRBJ1-3; D is possibly TRBD1 (6 bases). The V and J ends lost 1 base and 0 bases respectively, with 13 bases between them. The CDR3 is made up of 16 amino acids. Germline V gene sequence: CDR1 DFQATT, CDR2 SNEGSKA (reference sequence). The chain's CDR3 is CSARAGQSDSGNTIYF. For the CDR3, the DNA is TGCAGTGCTAGAGCCGGACAGTCTGACTCTGGAAACACCATATATTTT.

The chain is built from TRBV29-1 and TRBJ2-3, with 12 bases identical to TRBD2. The CDR3 has 16 residues. Germline V CDR1 and CDR2: SQVTM, ANQGSEA. The V and J ends lost 4 bases and 4 bases, in that order; junction bases with no gene match: 9. The CDR3 loop is CSVVGLAGGQSDTQYF. The CDR3 bases are TGCAGCGTTGTGGGTCTAGCGGGAGGGCAGTCAGATACGCAGTATTTT.